These T cell receptor beta chains were read from a single sample in a study of sequential checkpoint blockade in melanoma. Profiled with immunoSEQ multiplex PCR; TCRdb holds only in-frame clones, not every one. In the table there are approximately 2,000 clones, roughly 17% of which are singletons. The input for sequencing was tumor tissue (inferred from file names), taken from a patient given nivolumab and ipilimumab in sequence. The receptors come from a human donor with melanoma. Both conserved end residues are part of each CDR3. D genes are given only for firm matches. Only some rows state a clone size, as once, few, many or a class for expanded clones.

NA	TRBV10-2	TRBJ1-2	few	CASTDSLYRDNFYGYTF	TGCGCCAGCACCGACTCCTTGTACAGGGATAATTTTTATGGCTACACCTTC
TRBD1	TRBV6-8	TRBJ2-7	NA	CASSYSDRGPYEQYF	TGTGCCAGCAGTTACTCTGACAGGGGACCCTACGAGCAGTACTTC
NA	TRBV6-8	TRBJ1-2	few	CASTVGVTNYGYTF	TGTGCCAGCACTGTAGGGGTCACTAACTATGGCTACACCTTC
NA	TRBV6-8	TRBJ1-5	medium-sized	CASSYYGISNQPQHF	TGTGCCAGCAGTTACTACGGGATTAGCAATCAGCCCCAGCATTTT
NA	TRBV14	TRBJ1-4	NA	CASSQVLPLFRTPTNEKLFF	TGTGCCAGCAGCCAAGTACTGCCGCTCTTCCGCACCCCAACTAATGAAAAACTGTTTTTT
NA	TRBV11-3	TRBJ2-6	many	CASSDFDGANVLTF	TGTGCCAGCAGCGACTTCGATGGGGCCAACGTCCTGACTTTC
TRBD1	TRBV7-2	TRBJ1-2	many	CASSSGQVYGYTF	TGTGCCAGCAGCAGCGGACAGGTATATGGCTACACCTTC
TRBD1	TRBV19	TRBJ1-2	few	CASSGQGNFYGYTF	TGTGCCAGTTCGGGACAGGGGAATTTCTATGGCTACACCTTC
NA	TRBV11-3	TRBJ1-5	many	CASSLGSSGQPQHF	TGTGCCAGCAGCTTAGGGTCGAGTGGTCAGCCCCAGCATTTT
NA	TRBV6-7	TRBJ2-2	few	CATTGMGELFF	TGTGCCACCACAGGGATGGGGGAGCTGTTTTTT
TRBD1	TRBV14	TRBJ1-2	NA	CASSQLGGGVYGYTF	TGTGCCAGCAGCCAACTGGGAGGGGGCGTCTATGGCTACACCTTC
NA	TRBV11-3	TRBJ2-3	NA	CASSWGGHTDTQYF	TGTGCCAGCAGCTGGGGGGGCCACACAGATACGCAGTATTTT
NA	TRBV9	TRBJ2-2	few	CASSLDSDSTGELFF	TGTGCCAGCAGCTTGGACAGTGATTCCACCGGGGAGCTGTTTTTT
NA	TRBV28	TRBJ1-2	NA	CASSLVLLAIYGYTF	TGTGCCAGCAGTTTAGTCCTTTTGGCAATTTATGGCTACACCTTC
NA	TRBV19	TRBJ1-3	few	CASSPPGHRNTIYF	TGTGCCAGTAGTCCACCGGGACACCGAAACACCATATATTTT
TRBD2	TRBV11-3	TRBJ2-2	NA	CASSRGGNTGELFF	TGTGCCAGCAGCCGCGGGGGTAACACCGGGGAGCTGTTTTTT
NA	TRBV28	TRBJ1-1	NA	CAARVGPNTEAFF	TGTGCCGCCCGGGTAGGTCCTAACACTGAAGCTTTCTTT
NA	TRBV10-3	TRBJ1-5	NA	CAISESLPGEQPQHF	TGTGCCATCAGTGAGTCTCTCCCGGGGGAACAGCCCCAGCATTTT
NA	TRBV10-3	TRBJ2-6	few	CAISRPSGDGANVLTF	TGTGCCATCAGTAGGCCTTCAGGGGATGGGGCCAACGTCCTGACTTTC
NA	TRBV10-2	TRBJ1-5	NA	CASSEWVGVKPQHF	TGCGCCAGCAGTGAATGGGTGGGGGTTAAGCCCCAGCATTTT
NA	TRBV6-8	TRBJ1-1	few	CASKLGPRGNTEAFF	TGTGCCAGCAAGCTCGGGCCTCGCGGGAACACTGAAGCTTTCTTT
NA	TRBV15	TRBJ1-6	NA	CATSRELRTLRYNSPLHF	TGTGCCACCAGCAGAGAATTGCGGACTCTTCGGTATAATTCACCCCTCCACTTT
NA	TRBV11-3	TRBJ1-4	medium-sized	CASSRQLSPPKLFF	TGTGCCAGCAGCAGACAACTGAGCCCACCAAAACTGTTTTTT
TRBD2	TRBV11-3	TRBJ2-1	many	CASSLTPTAGAYNEQFF	TGTGCCAGCAGCTTAACCCCTACCGCGGGGGCCTACAATGAGCAGTTCTTC
NA	TRBV9	TRBJ2-5	medium-sized	CASSARDFQETQYF	TGTGCCAGCAGCGCCCGGGACTTCCAAGAGACCCAGTACTTC
NA	TRBV19	TRBJ2-5	NA	CASRLGPYQETQYF	TGTGCCAGTAGATTGGGACCGTACCAAGAGACCCAGTACTTC
NA	TRBV11-3	TRBJ2-3	many	CASSLGGGTDTQYF	TGTGCCAGCAGCTTGGGCGGCGGAACAGATACGCAGTATTTT
NA	TRBV6-8	TRBJ2-5	NA	CASRPAQGGYGTQYF	TGTGCCAGCAGACCAGCCCAGGGGGGGTATGGGACCCAGTACTTC
NA	TRBV9	TRBJ2-7	NA	CASSVGDGGVGEQYF	TGTGCCAGCAGCGTAGGGGACGGCGGGGTTGGCGAGCAGTACTTC
NA	TRBV23-1	TRBJ2-7	NA	CASSQPKTYEQYF	TGCGCCAGCAGTCAGCCGAAAACCTACGAGCAGTACTTC
NA	TRBV18	TRBJ2-3	few	CASSPGRSTDTQYF	TGTGCCAGCTCACCTGGTCGGAGCACAGATACGCAGTATTTT
NA	TRBV6-8	TRBJ1-3	medium-sized	CASILEGSGNTIYF	TGTGCCAGCATCTTGGAGGGGTCTGGAAACACCATATATTTT
NA	TRBV5-1	TRBJ2-6	NA	CASSKDNSGANVLTF	TGCGCCAGCAGCAAGGACAACTCTGGGGCCAACGTCCTGACTTTC
TRBD1	TRBV6-8	TRBJ1-2	few	CASSRQGYGYTF	TGTGCCAGCAGTCGACAGGGTTATGGCTACACCTTC
NA	TRBV9	TRBJ2-3	few	CASSPRLDTQYF	TGTGCCAGCAGCCCCCGGCTAGATACGCAGTATTTT
TRBD2	TRBV11-3	TRBJ2-4	NA	CASSPSGGPQNIQYF	TGTGCCAGCAGCCCTAGCGGGGGCCCGCAAAACATTCAGTACTTC
NA	TRBV9	TRBJ2-5	medium-sized	CASSASPGETQYF	TGTGCCAGCAGCGCCTCCCCCGGAGAGACCCAGTACTTC
TRBD2	TRBV6-8	TRBJ2-5	medium-sized	CATRTGTSGQETQYF	TGTGCCACTCGAACCGGGACTAGCGGACAAGAGACCCAGTACTTC
TRBD2	TRBV11-3	TRBJ2-3	many	CASSSRTSGGGTDTQYF	TGTGCCAGCAGCTCGCGGACTAGCGGGGGAGGCACAGATACGCAGTATTTT
NA	TRBV18	TRBJ2-6	NA	CASSLVEGPGANVLTF	TGTGCCAGCTCACTCGTCGAAGGGCCTGGGGCCAACGTCCTGACTTTC
TRBD1	TRBV2	TRBJ1-5	NA	CASSEETGLNQPQHF	TGTGCCAGCAGTGAAGAGACAGGGCTCAATCAGCCCCAGCATTTT
NA	TRBV7-2	TRBJ1-2	many	CASSLALASGYTF	TGTGCCAGCAGCTTAGCGTTAGCTTCGGGCTACACCTTC
NA	TRBV9	TRBJ1-2	NA	CASSVASHNYGYTF	TGTGCCAGCAGCGTAGCTTCCCACAACTATGGCTACACCTTC
NA	TRBV19	TRBJ2-4	NA	CASSPGVLAKNIQYF	TGTGCCAGTAGTCCAGGAGTACTAGCCAAAAACATTCAGTACTTC
NA	TRBV9	TRBJ2-1	medium-sized	CASSVEAYYNEQFF	TGTGCCAGCAGCGTAGAGGCTTACTACAATGAGCAGTTCTTC
NA	TRBV11-3	TRBJ1-2	medium-sized	CASSLPRVLDGYTF	TGTGCCAGCAGCTTACCAAGGGTCTTGGATGGCTACACCTTC
NA	TRBV25-1	TRBJ2-1	few	CASSDPGGGENEQFF	TGTGCCAGCAGTGACCCGGGGGGCGGGGAGAATGAGCAGTTCTTC
TRBD2	TRBV23-1	TRBJ2-7	NA	CAVSGTSGGEQYF	TGCGCCGTCAGCGGGACTAGCGGGGGGGAGCAGTACTTC
NA	TRBV11-3	TRBJ2-2	large	CASSPMVHHSPGELFF	TGTGCCAGCAGCCCCATGGTGCACCATAGCCCCGGGGAGCTGTTTTTT
NA	TRBV10-2	TRBJ1-4	NA	CASSELQQNEKLFF	TGCGCCAGCAGTGAGTTACAACAGAATGAAAAACTGTTTTTT
NA	TRBV11-3	TRBJ1-2	many	CASSLQRAGGYGYTF	TGTGCCAGCAGCCTCCAAAGGGCGGGGGGCTATGGCTACACCTTC
NA	TRBV11-3	TRBJ1-1	medium-sized	CASSLDRGGTEAFF	TGTGCCAGCAGCTTAGATCGGGGGGGAACTGAAGCTTTCTTT
NA	TRBV5-1	TRBJ2-5	few	CASSLSAGPGTQYF	TGCGCCAGCAGCTTGTCGGCAGGCCCCGGGACCCAGTACTTC
NA	TRBV9	TRBJ1-5	medium-sized	CASSVDINQPQHF	TGTGCCAGCAGCGTAGACATAAATCAGCCCCAGCATTTT
TRBD1	TRBV9	TRBJ2-3	NA	CASRKRGQFTDTQYF	TGTGCCAGCAGGAAGAGGGGACAGTTCACAGATACGCAGTATTTT
TRBD1	TRBV6-8	TRBJ2-7	few	CASSQGQVYEQYF	TGTGCCAGCAGTCAGGGACAGGTCTACGAGCAGTACTTC
TRBD2	TRBV9	TRBJ2-1	few	CASSAGTSGVMNEQFF	TGTGCCAGCAGCGCCGGTACTAGCGGGGTGATGAATGAGCAGTTCTTC
NA	TRBV6-8	TRBJ1-1	NA	CASSRRTANTEAFF	TGTGCCAGCAGCCGACGGACAGCGAACACTGAAGCTTTCTTT
NA	TRBV5-1	TRBJ1-3	NA	CASSLAPGSSGNTIYF	TGCGCCAGCAGTCTGGCTCCGGGGAGCTCTGGAAACACCATATATTTT
NA	TRBV18	TRBJ2-5	few	CASSLQGQETQYF	TGTGCCAGCTCACTACAGGGTCAAGAGACCCAGTACTTC